A single sample is the source of the 28 T cell receptor beta chains below, sequenced in a study of control samples from healthy donors and cancer patients. Sequenced by immunoSEQ multiplex PCR; TCRdb stores in-frame clones only, minus some. The sample has 90,000 to 150,000 clones; 88% are singletons. The sequenced sample was blood. The receptors come from a middle-aged man in good health.

The chain couples TRBV13 to TRBJ1-4; tentative D call: TRBD1 (5 bases). Trimming left V 4 bases short and J 1 base short, with 13 bases between. Germline V gene data show CDR1 as PRHDT and CDR2 as FYEKMQ (reference sequence). The CDR3 has 16 amino acids. For the CDR3, the DNA is TGTGCCAGCAGCTACCGGGACCTCGGAACTAATGAAAAACTGTTTTTT. Its protein is CASSYRDLGTNEKLFF.

This clone was observed once. This sequence joins TRBV3-1 (or the pseudogene TRBV3-2) and TRBJ1-6; 10 bases are shared with TRBD1. From germline, CDR1 is LGHDT and CDR2 YNNKEL (reference sequence). The length of the CDR3 is 13 residues. The J segment lost 19 bases and the V segment lost 3 bases, leaving 9 bases of the junction unmatched. The CDR3 loop is CASSHGTGTGEHF. DNA of the CDR3: TGTGCCAGCAGCCATGGTACCGGGACAGGGGAACACTTT.

This clone showed up just once. This sequence joins TRBV7-9 and TRBJ1-6; D may be TRBD1 (6 bases). This CDR3 region has 15 residues. V gave up 7 bases and J gave up 6 bases, with 16 bases separating them. CDR1 SEHNR and CDR2 FQNEAQ come from the germline V gene (reference sequence). CDR3 in amino acids: CASNSGGLGNSPLHF. As DNA, the CDR3 is TGTGCCAGCAACTCCGGGGGGCTGGGTAATTCACCCCTCCACTTT.

The genes are TRBV19 and TRBJ1-2; 11 bases match TRBD1. CDR1 is LNHDA, CDR2 SQIVND, per germline (reference sequence). This CDR3 is 15 amino acids long. Unmatched junction bases numbered 8, after V lost 3 bases and J lost 8 bases. The CDR3 DNA reads as TGTGCCAGTAGTATTCGGACAGGGGGCGCGAAAGGCTACACCTTC. It translates to CASSIRTGGAKGYTF. The variable domain in full, completed from reference TRBV19 and TRBJ1-2, reads DGGITQSPKYLFRKEGQNVTLSCEQNLNHDAMYWYRQDPGQGLRLIYYSQIVNDFQKGDIAEGYSVSREKKESFPLTVTSAQKNPTAFYLCASSIRTGGAKGYTFGSGTRLTVV.

The V call is TRBV7-3, the J call TRBJ2-3; D ambiguous. V was pared by 8 bases and J by 4 bases, with 13 bases between. The CDR3 spans 13 residues. Germline CDR1 is SGHTA and CDR2 is FQGTGA. The CDR3 nucleotides are TGTGCCAGCGCCGAAATATCGGCAGATACGCAGTATTTT. Translation: CASAEISADTQYF.

The V and J genes are TRBV11-3 and TRBJ2-1; the D is unclear. The CDR3 extends over 13 amino acids. Per the germline V gene, CDR1 is SGHNT and CDR2 is YENEEA. Trimming left V 3 bases short and J 5 bases short, with 8 bases between. DNA of the CDR3: TGTGCCAGCAGCTTGACTCTCGACAATGAGCAGTTCTTC. This sequence encodes CASSLTLDNEQFF.

This chain uses TRBV19 with TRBJ1-5; no definite D call. Looked up from germline, CDR1 is LNHDA and CDR2 is SQIVND (reference sequence). This CDR3 contains 13 residues. Deletions cut 3 bases from V and 7 bases from J, with 10 bases between. CDR3 sequence: CASSIVGIQPQHF. CDR3 nucleotide sequence: TGTGCCAGTAGTATTGTGGGTATACAGCCCCAGCATTTT.

The chain recombines TRBV4-1 with TRBJ2-1; D is unclear. V gave up 4 bases and J gave up 4 bases, with 2 bases separating them. Germline CDR1 is MGHRA and CDR2 is YSYEKL. This CDR3 region has 11 residues. The CDR3 DNA sequence: TGCGCCAGCAGCCTTTACAATGAGCAGTTCTTC. Residues: CASSLYNEQFF.

The V and J genes are TRBV5-6 and TRBJ2-7, with 12 bases identical to TRBD1. The V gene end was trimmed by 3 bases and the J gene end by 5 bases; junction bases not matched to a gene: 6. CDR1 and CDR2 from the germline V gene are SGHDT and YYEEEE. There are 15 residues in the CDR3. CDR3 residues: CASSSRDRGRNEQYF. DNA of the CDR3: TGTGCCAGCAGCTCCCGGGACAGGGGGCGGAACGAGCAGTACTTC.

The table lists this clone with a few counts. V gene TRBV25-1 combines with J gene TRBJ2-7; D unclear. This CDR3 is built from 14 residues. Trimming stripped 2 bases from V and 0 bases from J, with 8 bases between. CDR1 is MGHDK and CDR2 is SYGVNS in the germline V gene. This CDR3 reads CASSERVSSYEQYF. CDR3 DNA: TGTGCCAGCAGTGAACGGGTTTCCTCCTACGAGCAGTACTTC.

The rearrangement joins TRBV7-9 to TRBJ2-7; 13 bases are shared with TRBD2. This CDR3 region has 15 residues. Trimming cost V 4 bases and J 5 bases; bases outside gene matches: 5. Germline CDR1 is SEHNR and CDR2 is FQNEAQ (reference sequence). This chain's CDR3 is CASSSSGTSGNEQYF. The CDR3 nucleotides read TGTGCCAGCAGCTCCTCCGGGACTAGCGGGAACGAGCAGTACTTC.

The chain links TRBV5-1 to TRBJ2-7; possible D gene TRBD1, 8 bases. The germline gives CDR1 SGHRS, CDR2 YFSETQ. The CDR3 length is 17 residues. V was shortened by 4 bases and J by 7 bases, with 27 bases between the two germline ends. In nucleotides, the CDR3 is TGCGCCAGCAGCCCGATACCGGGGGGACAGGTAGGGAGTGAGCAGTACTTC. Translation gives CASSPIPGGQVGSEQYF. The whole variable domain, remainder taken from reference TRBV5-1 and TRBJ2-7, is KAGVTQTPRYLIKTRGQQVTLSCSPISGHRSVSWYQQTPGQGLQFLFEYFSETQRNKGNFPGRFSGRQFSNSRSEMNVSTLELGDSALYLCASSPIPGGQVGSEQYFGPGTRLTVT.

The chain uses TRBV11-2 and TRBJ1-1, with 8 bases matching TRBD1. The germline gives CDR1 SGHAT, CDR2 FQNNGV. V was pared by 1 base and J by 0 bases, with 4 bases of the junction left unmatched. The CDR3 contains 16 residues. The CDR3 sequence is CASSLVQGALNTEAFF. The CDR3 nucleotides read TGTGCCAGCAGCTTAGTGCAGGGGGCTTTGAACACTGAAGCTTTCTTT.

The chain has TRBV6-1 and TRBJ2-3; D remains unclear. CDR1 is MNHNS, CDR2 SASEGT, per germline. CDR3 length equals 16 residues. V shed 4 bases and J shed 0 bases, with 14 bases lying between them. The CDR3 DNA reads as TGTGCCAGCAGTGGAGGAACTACTGATAGCACAGATACGCAGTATTTT. Amino acid sequence: CASSGGTTDSTDTQYF.

J is TRBJ2-3 and V is TRBV24-1; the D is unclear. Looked up from germline, CDR1 is KGHDR and CDR2 is SFDVKD. V shed 6 bases and J shed 1 base, with 4 bases lying between them. The CDR3 is made up of 12 amino acids. CDR3 in amino acids: CATSYRTDTQYF. CDR3 bases: TGTGCCACCAGTTATCGCACAGATACGCAGTATTTT.

The chain recombines TRBV12-3 or TRBV12-4 with TRBJ1-2; D uncertain. This CDR3 is 11 amino acids long. The ends were cut back, 7 bases at V and 8 bases at J, with 11 bases in the middle. This CDR3 is CASTPGRGYTF. CDR3 sequence (DNA): TGTGCCAGCACCCCAGGACGGGGCTACACCTTC.

V and J are TRBV5-6 and TRBJ1-4, with D maybe TRBD1 (6 bases). Germline V gene sequence: CDR1 SGHDT, CDR2 YYEEEE. This CDR3 spans 12 amino acids. Trimming took off 0 bases at V and 10 bases at J, with 7 bases between the two ends. CDR3 DNA: TGTGCCAGCAGCTTGGTACAGGGAAAACTGTTTTTT. Translation gives CASSLVQGKLFF.

V and J are TRBV6-6 and TRBJ2-6; 11 nucleotides line up with TRBD1. The V gene end was trimmed by 5 bases and the J gene end by 3 bases; junction bases not matched to a gene: 9. CDR1 MNHNY and CDR2 SVGAGI come from the germline V gene (reference sequence). CDR3 length equals 18 residues. This CDR3 reads CASSRVGQGAYGANVLTF. DNA for the CDR3: TGTGCCAGCAGTCGAGTCGGACAGGGGGCGTATGGGGCCAACGTCCTGACTTTC.

This chain uses TRBV7-9 with TRBJ2-3, with TRBD2 identical over 13 bases. CDR3 size: 15 residues. The V gene's germline CDR1 is SEHNR and CDR2 FQNEAQ (reference sequence). Unmatched junction bases numbered 2, after V lost 5 bases and J lost 3 bases. CDR3 nucleotide sequence: TGTGCCAGCAGCGAGACTAGCGGGGGGACAGATACGCAGTATTTT. This encodes CASSETSGGTDTQYF.

The chain combines TRBV6-5 with TRBJ2-5; TRBD1 aligns across 10 bases. CDR3 length: 14 residues. V shed 8 bases and J 2 bases; nucleotides not matched to a gene: 5. In germline, CDR1 is MNHEY, CDR2 SVGAGI. The CDR3 reads CASERDRGQETQYF. DNA for the CDR3: TGTGCCAGCGAGCGGGACAGGGGACAAGAGACCCAGTACTTC.

The chain couples TRBV18 to TRBJ1-1; D possibly corresponds to TRBD1 (5 bases). Trimming took off 5 bases at V and 4 bases at J, with 14 bases between the two ends. The CDR3 covers 14 residues. CDR1 and CDR2 from the germline V gene are KGHSH and LQKENI. CDR3 residues: CASSVYSGSTEAFF. CDR3 sequence (DNA): TGTGCCAGCTCAGTCTATTCAGGGTCCACTGAAGCTTTCTTT.

V usage is TRBV20-1 and J usage is TRBJ1-2; D call uncertain. This CDR3 has 11 amino acids. The V end lost 6 bases, the J end lost 8 bases, and 13 bases lay between the germline ends. In germline, CDR1 is DFQATT, CDR2 SNEGSKA (reference sequence). The CDR3 loop is CSAVRTEGYTF. As DNA, the CDR3 is TGCAGTGCCGTTCGGACGGAAGGCTACACCTTC.

The V call is TRBV6-4, the J call TRBJ1-2, with D possibly being TRBD1 (5 bases). The CDR3 is 14 amino acids. Trimming removed 0 bases at V and 8 bases at J, with 13 bases between. The germline V gene has CDR1 MRHNA and CDR2 SNTAGT. CDR3: CASSDSYGGRGYTF. CDR3 DNA sequence: TGTGCCAGCAGTGACTCGTACGGGGGACGGGGCTACACCTTC.

For this clone: Other DNA sequences from this sample encode an identical CDR3 as well. The gene calls are TRBV19 and TRBJ2-5; 10 bases match TRBD1. V lost 4 bases and J lost 5; bases outside the gene matches: 1. The germline V gene encodes CDR1 LNHDA and CDR2 SQIVND (reference sequence). This CDR3 spans 13 amino acids. The CDR3 region is CASSRDRGETQYF. CDR3 in DNA: TGTGCCAGTAGTAGGGACAGGGGTGAGACCCAGTACTTC. The full variable domain, completed using reference TRBV19 and TRBJ2-5, is DGGITQSPKYLFRKEGQNVTLSCEQNLNHDAMYWYRQDPGQGLRLIYYSQIVNDFQKGDIAEGYSVSREKKESFPLTVTSAQKNPTAFYLCASSRDRGETQYFGPGTRLLVL.

This clone was seen more than once but under ten times. V and J are TRBV5-1 and TRBJ1-2, with TRBD1 matching over 10 bases. V shed 8 bases and J 7 bases; nucleotides not matched to a gene: 11. This CDR3 region has 14 residues. Germline-derived CDR1 and CDR2 are SGHRS and YFSETQ. CDR3 sequence (DNA): TGCGCCAGTGACCCGGGACAGGGGATAGGTGGCTACACCTTC. Translating it yields CASDPGQGIGGYTF.

The chain's CDR3 is CASSLYTGATNIQYF. The CDR3 DNA reads TGTGCCAGCAGCTTGTATACAGGGGCTACAAACATTCAGTACTTC. The V call is TRBV5-8, the J call TRBJ2-4; TRBD1 matches 7 bases. J was trimmed by 6 bases and V by 1 base; bases with no gene match: 7. CDR1 is SGHTS and CDR2 is YDEGEE in the germline V gene. CDR3 length equals 15 residues.

The V and J genes are TRBV7-9 and TRBJ1-4, with no clear D. CDR3 length equals 15 residues. Per the germline V gene, CDR1 is SEHNR and CDR2 is FQNEAQ (reference sequence). Deletions cut 2 bases from V and 4 bases from J, with 11 bases between. The CDR3 loop reads CASSLTTALNEKLFF. DNA for the CDR3: TGTGCCAGCAGCTTAACAACAGCACTTAATGAAAAACTGTTTTTT. The variable domain in full, completed from reference TRBV7-9 and TRBJ1-4, reads DTGVSQNPRHKITKRGQNVTFRCDPISEHNRLYWYRQTLGQGPEFLTYFQNEAQLEKSRLLSDRFSAERPKGSFSTLEIQRTEQGDSAMYLCASSLTTALNEKLFFGSGTQLSVL.

The rearrangement joins TRBV11-2 to TRBJ1-2; tentative D call: TRBD1 (6 bases). V was pared by 0 bases and J by 4 bases, with 15 bases between. From germline, CDR1 is SGHAT and CDR2 FQNNGV. The CDR3 has 16 residues. CDR3: CASSLDLTTGSYGYTF. The CDR3 DNA follows: TGTGCCAGCAGCTTAGATCTAACAACAGGGAGCTATGGCTACACCTTC.